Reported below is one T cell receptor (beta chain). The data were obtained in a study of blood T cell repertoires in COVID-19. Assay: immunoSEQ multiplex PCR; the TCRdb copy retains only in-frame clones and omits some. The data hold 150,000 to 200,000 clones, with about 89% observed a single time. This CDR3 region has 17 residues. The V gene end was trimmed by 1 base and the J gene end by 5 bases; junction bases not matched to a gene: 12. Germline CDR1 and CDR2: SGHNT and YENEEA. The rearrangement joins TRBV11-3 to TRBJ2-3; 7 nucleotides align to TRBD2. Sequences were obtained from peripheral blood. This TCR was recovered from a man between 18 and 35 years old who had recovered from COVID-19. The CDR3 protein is CASSLGLERDVEDTQYF. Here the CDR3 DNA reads TGTGCCAGCAGCTTAGGCCTCGAGCGGGATGTTGAAGATACGCAGTATTTT.